This T cell receptor beta chain was sequenced for a study of blood T cell repertoires in COVID-19. Across the whole study: Acute and convalescent COVID-19 specimens originated in the United States, Italy and Spain.

The protocol was immunoSEQ multiplex PCR, while the TCRdb copy is restricted to in-frame clones and leaves out a portion. The table has about 240,000 clones, over 75% seen once. Trimming cost V 5 bases and J 3 bases, with 13 bases left between them. The CDR3 covers 15 residues. The germline CDR1 and CDR2 sequences are SEHNR and FQNEAQ (reference sequence). This receptor was identified in a man aged 25 to 40 who had recovered from COVID-19. This chain links TRBV7-9 with TRBJ1-4, with D unclear. The sample taken for sequencing was peripheral blood. This chain's CDR3 is CASSPLGAPNEKLFF. For the CDR3, the DNA is TGTGCCAGCAGCCCACTGGGAGCTCCTAATGAAAAACTGTTTTTT.